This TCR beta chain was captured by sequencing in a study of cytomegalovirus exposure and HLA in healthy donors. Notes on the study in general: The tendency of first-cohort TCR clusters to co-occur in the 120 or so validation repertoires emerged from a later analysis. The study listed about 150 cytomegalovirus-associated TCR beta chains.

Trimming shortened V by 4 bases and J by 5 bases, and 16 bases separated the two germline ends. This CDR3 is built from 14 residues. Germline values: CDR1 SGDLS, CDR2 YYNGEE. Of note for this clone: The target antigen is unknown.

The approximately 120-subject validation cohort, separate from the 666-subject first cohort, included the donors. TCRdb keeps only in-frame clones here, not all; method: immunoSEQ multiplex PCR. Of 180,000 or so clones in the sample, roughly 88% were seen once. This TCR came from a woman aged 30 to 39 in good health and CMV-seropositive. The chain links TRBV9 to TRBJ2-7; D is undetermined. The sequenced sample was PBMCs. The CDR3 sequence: CASSPRHQVNEQYF. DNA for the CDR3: TGTGCCAGCAGCCCTCGACACCAGGTCAACGAGCAGTACTTC.